The clone carrying this T cell receptor (beta chain) has a count of ten or more. Its specificity is not known. Under the authors' procedure: To classify distant metastasis in papillary thyroid cancer, a model was built from CDR3 differences across clinicopathological groups. TCRdb re-called clones via MiXCR from the PCR reads. The V and J calls and clone size come from TCRdb's table, not from the authors' own analysis. The sample records tens of thousands of clones, about an eighth being singletons. Every patient underwent thyroid surgery untreated. This sample was included in a study of metastatic and nonmetastatic thyroid tumors. In the study overall: The comparison covered peripheral blood and tumor or nodule tissue in malignant and benign thyroid patients.

Study results and caveats: Relative to benign nodules, malignant thyroid tumors were reportedly characterized by significantly elevated TCR beta diversity in blood and tumor.

The CDR3 extends over 14 amino acids. V shed 5 bases and J 3 bases; nucleotides not matched to a gene: 6. Germline V gene data show CDR1 as DFQATT and CDR2 as SNEGSKA (reference sequence). The sample was blood. This sequence was found in a female donor with papillary thyroid cancer or a benign thyroid nodule (not recorded which). Some clones in this sample may be carry-over from other donors' samples. This sequence joins TRBV20-1 and TRBJ2-7; TRBD2 aligns across 11 bases. Written as DNA, the CDR3 is TGCAGTGCTCCCCCTAGCGGGAGGTACTACGAGCAGTACTTC. Residues: CSAPPSGRYYEQYF.